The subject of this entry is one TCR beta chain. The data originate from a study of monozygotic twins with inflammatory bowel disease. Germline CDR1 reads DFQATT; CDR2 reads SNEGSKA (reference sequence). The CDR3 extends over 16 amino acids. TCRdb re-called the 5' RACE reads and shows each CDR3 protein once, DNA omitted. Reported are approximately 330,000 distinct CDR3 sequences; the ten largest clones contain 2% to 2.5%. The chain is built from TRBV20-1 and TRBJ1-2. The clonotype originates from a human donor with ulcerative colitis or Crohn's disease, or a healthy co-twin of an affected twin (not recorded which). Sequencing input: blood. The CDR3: CSARTLNILRGRGYTF.